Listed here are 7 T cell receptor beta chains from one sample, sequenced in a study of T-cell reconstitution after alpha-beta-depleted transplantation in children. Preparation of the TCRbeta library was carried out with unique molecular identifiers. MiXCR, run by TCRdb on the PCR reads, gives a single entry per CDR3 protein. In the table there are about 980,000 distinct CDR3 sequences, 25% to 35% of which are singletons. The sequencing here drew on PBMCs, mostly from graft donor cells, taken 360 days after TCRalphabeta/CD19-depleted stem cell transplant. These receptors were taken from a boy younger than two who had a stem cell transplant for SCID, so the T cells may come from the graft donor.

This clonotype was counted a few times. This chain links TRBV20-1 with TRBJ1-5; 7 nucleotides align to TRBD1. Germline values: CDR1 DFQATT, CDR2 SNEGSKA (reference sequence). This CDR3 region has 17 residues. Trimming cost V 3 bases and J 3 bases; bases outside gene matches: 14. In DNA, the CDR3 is TGCAGTGCTAGTAGGATTCTTGGGCAGGGGGTCAATCAGCCCCAGCATTTT. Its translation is CSASRILGQGVNQPQHF.

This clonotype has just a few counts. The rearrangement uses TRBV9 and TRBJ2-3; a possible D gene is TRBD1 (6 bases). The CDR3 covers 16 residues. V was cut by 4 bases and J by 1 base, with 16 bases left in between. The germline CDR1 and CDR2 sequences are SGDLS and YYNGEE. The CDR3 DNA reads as TGTGCCAGCAGCATTCGGACAGAGAGCCGCACAGATACGCAGTATTTT. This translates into CASSIRTESRTDTQYF.

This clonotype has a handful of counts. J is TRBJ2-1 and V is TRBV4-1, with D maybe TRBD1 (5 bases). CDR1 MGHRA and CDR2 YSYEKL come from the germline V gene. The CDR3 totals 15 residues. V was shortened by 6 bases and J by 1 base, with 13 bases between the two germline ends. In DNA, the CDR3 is TGCGCCAGCAGTCGCTTTAAGGGGTCCTACAATGAGCAGTTCTTC. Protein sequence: CASSRFKGSYNEQFF.

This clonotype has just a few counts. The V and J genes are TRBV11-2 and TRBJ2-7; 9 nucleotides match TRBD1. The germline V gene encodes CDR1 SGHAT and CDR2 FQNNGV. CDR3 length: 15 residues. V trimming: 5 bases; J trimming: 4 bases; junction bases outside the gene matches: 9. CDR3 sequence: CASSRKGQGQYEQYF. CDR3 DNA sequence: TGTGCCAGCAGCCGCAAAGGACAGGGGCAGTACGAGCAGTACTTC.

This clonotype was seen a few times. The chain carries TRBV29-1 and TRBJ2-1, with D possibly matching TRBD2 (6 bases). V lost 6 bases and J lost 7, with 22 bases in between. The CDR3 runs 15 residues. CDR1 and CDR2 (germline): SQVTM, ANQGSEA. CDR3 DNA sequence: TGCAGCGTCCGGGGCGGGGAAGTAAGTCTAAATGAGCAGTTCTTC. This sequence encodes CSVRGGEVSLNEQFF.

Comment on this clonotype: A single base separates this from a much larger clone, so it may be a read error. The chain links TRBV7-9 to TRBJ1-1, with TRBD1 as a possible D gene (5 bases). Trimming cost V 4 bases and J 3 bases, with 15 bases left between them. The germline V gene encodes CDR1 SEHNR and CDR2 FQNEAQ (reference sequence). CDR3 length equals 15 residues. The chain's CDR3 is CASSSAGTLDTEAFF. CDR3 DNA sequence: TGTGCCAGCAGCTCCGCCGGGACCCTCGACACTGAAGCTTTCTTT.

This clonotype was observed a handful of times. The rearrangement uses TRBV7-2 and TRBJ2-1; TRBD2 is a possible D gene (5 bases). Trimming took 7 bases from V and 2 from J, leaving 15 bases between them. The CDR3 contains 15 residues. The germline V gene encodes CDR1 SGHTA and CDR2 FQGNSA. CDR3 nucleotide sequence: TGTGCCAGCATCCTGTGGGGAGCCCCCTACAATGAGCAGTTCTTC. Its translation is CASILWGAPYNEQFF.